The clone carrying this T cell receptor beta chain was detected a few times. Its antigen remains unidentified. The same CDR3 arises from other DNA sequences in this sample as well. The data were taken from a study of CD8+ T cells in alopecia areata. Overall study context: After 6 to 18 months of tofacitinib, follow-up continued 6 months off drug. Scoring treated patients' severity relied on the percentage of scalp area affected.

CDR1 is SGDLS, CDR2 YYNGEE, per germline. V lost 0 bases and J 0 bases, leaving 7 bases between the germline ends. This CDR3 has 14 residues. As to treatment: oral pan-JAK inhibitor, 5-10 mg twice daily. Peripheral blood samples and lesional scalp punch biopsies were obtained from alopecia areata patients. It was cDNA, reverse transcribed from extracted RNA, that served as the sequencing template. Method: immunoSEQ multiplex PCR; TCRdb's copy keeps in-frame clones and lacks some. The sample lists over 100,000 clones, less than 75% occurring once. Findings of the study overall: Scalp lesions, especially in alopecia totalis/universalis, had higher clonality than normal scalp.

The V gene is TRBV9, the J gene TRBJ2-7; D may be TRBD2 (6 bases). The sample consisted of CD8+ T cells sorted from blood, taken at week 24, from a patient treated with tofacitinib. This receptor was obtained from a human donor with alopecia areata. The CDR3 DNA follows: TGTGCCAGCAGCGTAGGGAGGGCCTCCTACGAGCAGTACTTC. This encodes CASSVGRASYEQYF.